A single T cell receptor beta chain is shown here with its context. Original analysis: Reference gene primer amplification gave nucleated cell count estimates. The repertoire was sequenced with immunoSEQ multiplex PCR; TCRdb's copy has only in-frame clones and lacks some. V and J calls and clone size are as listed in that table; D and trimming were resolved from the DNA. The sample yields some 670,000 clones, 85% to 90% seen once. This sample is part of a study of blood T cell repertoires in COVID-19. Study-level background: Collection of acute and convalescent COVID-19 samples took place in the United States, Italy and Spain. PBMCs, B-cell-depleted T cells, or T cells provided the cDNA or gDNA that made up the material.

The CDR3 is 11 amino acids. Trimming shortened V by 5 bases and J by 9 bases, and 8 bases separated the two germline ends. Germline V gives CDR1 MNHNY, CDR2 SVGAGI (reference sequence). This clonotype was sampled from a woman in her late teens or twenties with acute or convalescent COVID-19. Sequenced material: peripheral blood. V is TRBV6-6 and J is TRBJ2-1, with a possible D match to TRBD2 (6 bases). The CDR3 sequence: CASSPGLEQFF. The CDR3 DNA reads as TGTGCCAGCAGTCCGGGACTTGAGCAGTTCTTC.